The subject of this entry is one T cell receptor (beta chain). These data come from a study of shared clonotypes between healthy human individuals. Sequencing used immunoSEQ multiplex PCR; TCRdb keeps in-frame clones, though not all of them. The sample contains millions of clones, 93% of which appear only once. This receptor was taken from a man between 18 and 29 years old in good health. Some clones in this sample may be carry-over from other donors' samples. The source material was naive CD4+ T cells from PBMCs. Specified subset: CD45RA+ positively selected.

The CDR3 reads CATSRTQTGEAFF. CDR3 DNA: TGTGCCACCAGCAGGACACAGACAGGTGAAGCTTTCTTT. The chain uses TRBV15 and TRBJ1-1; D possibly corresponds to TRBD1 (6 bases). CDR3 size: 13 residues. Deletions cut 3 bases from V and 7 bases from J, with 12 bases between. Germline V gene sequence: CDR1 LNHNV, CDR2 YYDKDF (reference sequence). The full variable domain, completed using reference TRBV15 and TRBJ1-1, is DAMVIQNPRYQVTQFGKPVTLSCSQTLNHNVMYWYQQKSSQAPKLLFHYYDKDFNNEADTPDNFQSRRPNTSFCFLDIRSPGLGDTAMYLCATSRTQTGEAFFGQGTRLTVV.